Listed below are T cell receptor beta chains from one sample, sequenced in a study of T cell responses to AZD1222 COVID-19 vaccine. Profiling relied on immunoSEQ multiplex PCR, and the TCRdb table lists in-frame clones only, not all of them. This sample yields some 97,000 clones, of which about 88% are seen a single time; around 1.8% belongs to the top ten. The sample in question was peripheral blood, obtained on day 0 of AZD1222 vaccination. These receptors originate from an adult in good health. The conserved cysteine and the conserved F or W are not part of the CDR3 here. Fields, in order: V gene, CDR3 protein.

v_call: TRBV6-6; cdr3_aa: ASTGQGRQPQH
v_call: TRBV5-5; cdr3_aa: ASSFSIGQSYEQY
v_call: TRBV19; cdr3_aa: ASSRDRQETQY
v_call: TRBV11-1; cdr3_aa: ASSFGQETQY
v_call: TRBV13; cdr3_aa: ASSLRAGEADTQY
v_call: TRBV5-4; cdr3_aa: ASRLYNEQF
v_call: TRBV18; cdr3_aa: ASSPPGTGGAEAF
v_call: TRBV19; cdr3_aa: ASSIDHQSEAF
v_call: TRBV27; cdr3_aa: ASSVQGEETQY
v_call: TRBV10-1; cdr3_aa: ASSYSGTGAYNEQF
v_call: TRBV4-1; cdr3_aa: ASSQGTGMGNEQF
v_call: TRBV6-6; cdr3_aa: ASTSLRGFLETQY
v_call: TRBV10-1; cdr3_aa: ASSGGQGASYEQY
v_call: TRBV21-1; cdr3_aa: ASSKSPEGARQPQH
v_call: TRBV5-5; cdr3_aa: ASSSWGGSEKLF
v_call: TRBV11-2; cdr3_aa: ASSLDLRRTNTEAF
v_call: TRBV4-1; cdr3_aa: ASSQAGNFGEQY
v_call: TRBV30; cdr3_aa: AWRDRTYEQY
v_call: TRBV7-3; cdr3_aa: ASSLQGPNTEAF
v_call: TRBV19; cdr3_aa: ASSSGRAFDEQF
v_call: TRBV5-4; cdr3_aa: ASSATGRLRNSPLH
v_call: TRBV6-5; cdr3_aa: ASSTGTSETDTQY
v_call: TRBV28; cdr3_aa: ASRNPGQGAGNTIY
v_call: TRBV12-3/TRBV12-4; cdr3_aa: ASSPGRRDEQY
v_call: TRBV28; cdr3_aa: ASSYPIRSQPQH
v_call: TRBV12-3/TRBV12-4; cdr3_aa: ASSAVEGQTIY
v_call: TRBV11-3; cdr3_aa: ASSLSGYEQY
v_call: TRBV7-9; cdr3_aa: ASSQLAGGLYNEQY
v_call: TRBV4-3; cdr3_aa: ASSPRDAANEKLF
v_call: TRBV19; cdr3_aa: ASSSGTATYNEQF
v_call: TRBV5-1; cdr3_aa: ASSPWDRASYNEQF
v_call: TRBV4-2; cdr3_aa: ASSQVTGTLYGYT
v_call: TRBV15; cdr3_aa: ATTLTPDSHAYNEQF
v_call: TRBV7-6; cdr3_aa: ASSPRLAGAAIDEQY
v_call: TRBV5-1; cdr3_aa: ASSTGQGGADTQY
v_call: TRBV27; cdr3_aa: ASSLAPGIYNSPLH
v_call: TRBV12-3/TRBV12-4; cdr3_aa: ASSFGRQETQY
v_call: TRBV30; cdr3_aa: AWTVGGYNEQF
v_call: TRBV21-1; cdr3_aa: ASSKAQKVTYEQY
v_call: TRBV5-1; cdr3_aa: ASSLASMGARHTEAF
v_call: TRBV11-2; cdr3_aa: ASTPPGVNSPLH
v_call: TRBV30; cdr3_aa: AWSPGPRPNSPLH